The sequence of this T cell receptor (beta chain) was determined in a study of blood T cell repertoires in COVID-19. The overall study: Sources were T cells, B-cell-depleted T cells, or PBMCs; the material itself was cDNA or gDNA.

Profiling relied on immunoSEQ multiplex PCR, and the TCRdb table lists in-frame clones only, not all of them. Of approximately 450,000 clones detected, more than 85% appear once; the ten largest clones hold 4% to 5.5%. The TCR sequence derives from a woman aged 30 to 39 with acute or convalescent COVID-19. What was sequenced was peripheral blood.

CDR3 in DNA: TGTGCCAGCAGTGCAGCCGGGTCATTCGGGGAGACCCAGTACTTC. This codes for CASSAAGSFGETQYF. The gene calls are TRBV13 and TRBJ2-5; D gene unclear. Germline CDR1 PRHDT, CDR2 FYEKMQ (reference sequence). Trimming took off 6 bases at V and 5 bases at J, with 19 bases between the two ends. This CDR3 comprises 15 residues.